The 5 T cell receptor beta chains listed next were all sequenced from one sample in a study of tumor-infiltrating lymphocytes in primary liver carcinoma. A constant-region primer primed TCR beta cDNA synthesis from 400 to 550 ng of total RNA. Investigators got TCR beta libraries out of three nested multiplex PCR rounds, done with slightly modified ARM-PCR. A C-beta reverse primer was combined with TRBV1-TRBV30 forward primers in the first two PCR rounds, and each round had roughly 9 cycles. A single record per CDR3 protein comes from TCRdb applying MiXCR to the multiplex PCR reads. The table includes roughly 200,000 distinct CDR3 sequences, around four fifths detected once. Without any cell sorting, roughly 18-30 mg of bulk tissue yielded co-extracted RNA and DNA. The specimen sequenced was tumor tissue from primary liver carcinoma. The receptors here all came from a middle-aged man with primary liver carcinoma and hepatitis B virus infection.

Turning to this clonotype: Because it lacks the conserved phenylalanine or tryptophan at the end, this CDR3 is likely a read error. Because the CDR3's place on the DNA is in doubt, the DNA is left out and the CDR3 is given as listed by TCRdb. Here the CDR3 reads CASSLHTGERYL. This sequence joins TRBV12-3 or TRBV12-4 and TRBJ2-7. The CDR3 length is 12 residues, termini included.

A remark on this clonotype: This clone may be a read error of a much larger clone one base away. The CDR3 loop reads CVSSPGQGVYNEQFF. The CDR3 DNA reads TGTGTCAGCAGCCCAGGACAGGGGGTCTACAATGAGCAGTTCTTC. The chain carries TRBV28 and TRBJ2-1; 10 bases are shared with TRBD1. CDR3 size: 15 residues. Germline V gene data show CDR1 as MDHEN and CDR2 as SYDVKM.

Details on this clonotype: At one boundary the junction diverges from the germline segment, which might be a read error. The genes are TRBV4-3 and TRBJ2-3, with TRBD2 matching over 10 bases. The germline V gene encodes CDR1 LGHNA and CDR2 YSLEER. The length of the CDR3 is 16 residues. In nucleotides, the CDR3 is TGTGCCAGCAGCCAAGGGACTAGCGTGACCACAGATACGCAGTATTTT. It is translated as CASSQGTSVTTDTQYF.

The CDR3 loop is CAIRLDRGGTFYNEQFF. The DNA for the CDR3 is TGTGCCATCAGATTAGATAGGGGCGGGACGTTCTACAATGAGCAGTTCTTC. The V call is TRBV11-2, the J call TRBJ2-1; possibly TRBD2 for D (6 bases). The CDR3 is 17 amino acids. Trimming left V 10 bases short and J 3 bases short, with 25 bases between. CDR1 is SGHAT and CDR2 is FQNNGV in the germline V gene.

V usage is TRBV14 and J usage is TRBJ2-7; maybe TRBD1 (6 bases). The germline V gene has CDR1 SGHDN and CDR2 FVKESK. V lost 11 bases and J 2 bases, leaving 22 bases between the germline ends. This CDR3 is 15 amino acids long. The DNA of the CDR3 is TGTGCCGGCAACCATTTAGGACAGAGTACCTACGAGCAGTACTTC. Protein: CAGNHLGQSTYEQYF.